A selection of T cell receptor beta chains follows, all from one sample in a study of cytomegalovirus exposure and HLA in healthy donors. Measured with immunoSEQ multiplex PCR; TCRdb has only the in-frame clones, and not every one. The table includes about 110,000 clones, over 70% detected once. Sequencing used PBMCs. These receptors came from a male donor in good health and CMV-seropositive. CDR3s include the opening cysteine and the closing phenylalanine or tryptophan. D genes are given only for firm matches. Only some rows state a clone size, as once, few, many or a class for expanded clones.

DNA	CDR3	size	D	V	J
TGTGCCAGCAGCTGGGCCCTGACTGAAGCTTTCTTT	CASSWALTEAFF	once	-	TRBV7-9	TRBJ1-1
TGTGCCAGCAGTGTTCGACAGGGTTATCAGCCCCAGCATTTT	CASSVRQGYQPQHF	once	TRBD1	TRBV6-4	TRBJ1-5
TGTGCCAGCAGTTTAGGGGGGACAGTCTACGAGCAGTACTTC	CASSLGGTVYEQYF	few	-	TRBV27	TRBJ2-7
TGTGCCAGCAGTTCTAACAGGGCTACCGGGGAGCTGTTTTTT	CASSSNRATGELFF	-	-	TRBV27	TRBJ2-2
TGTGCCAGCTACAGGGCTAACTATGGCTACACCTTC	CASYRANYGYTF	-	-	TRBV6-6	TRBJ1-2
TGTGCCAGCAGCTTGGAAGGGGACAGTGCCTACACAGATACGCAGTATTTT	CASSLEGDSAYTDTQYF	once	TRBD1	TRBV5-4	TRBJ2-3
TGCGCCAGCACCCCCGGAGGTAGCGGGAGGAGCAATGAGCAGTTCTTC	CASTPGGSGRSNEQFF	few	TRBD2	TRBV4-3	TRBJ2-1
TGTGCCAGTAGTACACCCCGACTAGCGGGCCACCCACCCTCCTACGAGCAGTACTTC	CASSTPRLAGHPPSYEQYF	-	TRBD2	TRBV19	TRBJ2-7
TGTGCCAGCAGTGGCCCGGGACAAGGACGAGGGACTGAAGCTTTCTTT	CASSGPGQGRGTEAFF	-	-	TRBV25-1	TRBJ1-1
TGTGCCAGCAGCTTACTAACCGGGACAGACCAAGAGACCCAGTACTTC	CASSLLTGTDQETQYF	-	TRBD1	TRBV5-6	TRBJ2-5
TGTGCCAGCAGACCCGGGGGGATCCATCCGTCAGATAATGAAAAACTGTTTTTT	CASRPGGIHPSDNEKLFF	-	-	TRBV28	TRBJ1-4
TGCGCCAGCAGCTTGGGACAACTTAGCTCCTACGAGCAGTACTTC	CASSLGQLSSYEQYF	-	-	TRBV5-1	TRBJ2-7
TGTGCCAGCGGACACCGGACTAGCGGTAACAATGAGCAGTTCTTC	CASGHRTSGNNEQFF	-	TRBD2	TRBV5-4	TRBJ2-1
TGTGCCAGCAGCCGTTTCCCTCCCTACGAGCAGTACTTC	CASSRFPPYEQYF	few	-	TRBV5-6	TRBJ2-7
TGCGCCAGCAGCCAAGATTTTAATGCCGTGGGACTAGCGGTCTACGAGCAGTACTTC	CASSQDFNAVGLAVYEQYF	-	TRBD2	TRBV4-3	TRBJ2-7
TGCGCCAGCAGCTTAGCGGGGGCCCGAACATTCACAGATACGCAGTATTTT	CASSLAGARTFTDTQYF	-	TRBD2	TRBV5-1	TRBJ2-3
TGTGCCAGCAGTGAAGGCGGGACAGGGGGCGCCGTGGGCTACACCTTC	CASSEGGTGGAVGYTF	few	TRBD1	TRBV2	TRBJ1-2
TGTGCCAGCGGAGGACTGCCCCTTGGCTCCTACGAGCAGTACTTC	CASGGLPLGSYEQYF	-	-	TRBV7-6	TRBJ2-7
TGTGCCAGCAGCCAAGATAGGTTACAGGGGTATAGCAATCAGCCCCAGCATTTT	CASSQDRLQGYSNQPQHF	-	TRBD1	TRBV4-2	TRBJ1-5
TGTGCCAGCAGCTTAGGACGGGTCTACGAGCAGTACTTC	CASSLGRVYEQYF	once	-	TRBV7-2	TRBJ2-7
TGCAGCGTTGTGGCAAGCACAGATACGCAGTATTTT	CSVVASTDTQYF	-	-	TRBV29-1	TRBJ2-3
TGTGCCAGCAGCTCGGCCGGGTTTTCGTCACCCCTCCACTTT	CASSSAGFSSPLHF	-	-	TRBV5-6	TRBJ1-6
TGTGCCAGCAGCTTAGCCCAGTACAATGAGCAGTTCTTC	CASSLAQYNEQFF	once	-	TRBV7-2	TRBJ2-1
TGTGCTAGTGGTTTGGATCACAGGGCCAATGAGCAGTTCTTC	CASGLDHRANEQFF	-	-	TRBV12-5	TRBJ2-1
TGTGCCAGCAGCTTGGTACTAGCCATAGAACCCAGTCCTAAAGAGACCCAGTACTTC	CASSLVLAIEPSPKETQYF	-	-	TRBV5-8	TRBJ2-5
TGTGCCAGCAGCTTATCCATACGCTCCGGTACCGCGGAGACCCAGTACTTC	CASSLSIRSGTAETQYF	-	-	TRBV7-6	TRBJ2-5
TGCGCCAGCAGCCCCCCCTCCCTATATGGCTACACCTTC	CASSPPSLYGYTF	-	-	TRBV5-1	TRBJ1-2
TGTGCCAGCAGTCGGGATGCCACAGATACGCAGTATTTT	CASSRDATDTQYF	-	-	TRBV28	TRBJ2-3
TGTGCCAGCACATGGGGGGGGGCCGGGGAGACCCAGTACTTC	CASTWGGAGETQYF	-	-	TRBV25-1	TRBJ2-5
TGTGCCAGCAGCCAAGGGGTGAGCGGGAGCTTATACGAGCAGTACTTC	CASSQGVSGSLYEQYF	few	TRBD2	TRBV4-2	TRBJ2-7
TGTGCCAGCAGCGTAGGTCTAGCGGGGGCCGGGACCTACGAGCAGTACTTC	CASSVGLAGAGTYEQYF	-	TRBD2	TRBV9	TRBJ2-7
TGTGCCAGTAGAGGGACAGGGGGCTATCAGCCCCAGCATTTT	CASRGTGGYQPQHF	-	TRBD1	TRBV19	TRBJ1-5
TGTGCCAGCAGTTACTCGATAGTAGATACGCAGTATTTT	CASSYSIVDTQYF	-	-	TRBV6-6	TRBJ2-3
TGTGCCAGCAGCTTAGATGGCGGGGACCCAGATACGCAGTATTTT	CASSLDGGDPDTQYF	few	-	TRBV7-2	TRBJ2-3
TGTGCCAGCAGCTTAGGGACTAGCGGGGGCCAAGAGACCCAGTACTTC	CASSLGTSGGQETQYF	-	TRBD2	TRBV7-2	TRBJ2-5
TGTGCCAGCAGTTTGGTTGTGGGGAGCGAGCAGTACTTC	CASSLVVGSEQYF	-	-	TRBV27	TRBJ2-7
TGTGCCAGCAGCTTAATACCAGGGGAGCCTGAGACCCAGTACTTC	CASSLIPGEPETQYF	-	-	TRBV7-3	TRBJ2-5
TGTGCGTCAGGAAGATATAGCAATCAGCCCCAGCATTTT	CASGRYSNQPQHF	-	-	TRBV19	TRBJ1-5
TGTGCCAGCAGTGTCCCAGAGAACACTGAAGCTTTCTTT	CASSVPENTEAFF	-	-	TRBV25-1	TRBJ1-1
TGCGCCAGCAGCCAAAAGGGGACAGGGGGCTACGAGCAGTACTTC	CASSQKGTGGYEQYF	-	TRBD1	TRBV4-3	TRBJ2-7
TGTGCCAGCAGTGAAGGGGACAGGAGGGCCGAGCAGTACTTC	CASSEGDRRAEQYF	-	TRBD1	TRBV2	TRBJ2-7
TGTGCCAGCAGCGGACAGGGGGCAAAGGGTAACACTGAAGCTTTCTTT	CASSGQGAKGNTEAFF	-	TRBD1	TRBV7-8	TRBJ1-1
TGTGCCATCAGTGACCATAACCGGGACAGTTCCTACGAGCAGTACTTC	CAISDHNRDSSYEQYF	-	TRBD1	TRBV10-3	TRBJ2-7
TGTGCCAGTAGTAAGACAGGGGAGCATGGCTACACCTTC	CASSKTGEHGYTF	-	TRBD1	TRBV19	TRBJ1-2
TGTGCCAGCAGCTCGGACACCTCAACTAATGAAAAACTGTTTTTT	CASSSDTSTNEKLFF	few	-	TRBV5-4	TRBJ1-4
TGTGCCAGCTCCCTGGGCCAGGGGGCAAATTCACCCCTCCACTTT	CASSLGQGANSPLHF	-	TRBD1	TRBV28	TRBJ1-6
TGTGCTAGCAGCATTTCGATTGCGAAAGAGACCCAGTACTTC	CASSISIAKETQYF	-	-	TRBV7-7	TRBJ2-5
TGTGCTAGTGGTCTGGCGGGGGCCTACAATGAGCAGTTCTTC	CASGLAGAYNEQFF	few	TRBD2	TRBV12-5	TRBJ2-1
TGTGCCAGCAGTGAACGGAGGTTGGCTGGTGAAGCTTTCTTT	CASSERRLAGEAFF	-	-	TRBV6-1	TRBJ1-1
TGCGCCAGCAGCCCAGCCGGAAACAGGGCGGGCGAGCAGTACTTC	CASSPAGNRAGEQYF	-	-	TRBV5-1	TRBJ2-7
TGTGCCTGGAGTGTAGGGGGGGCTCCCTACGAGCAGTACTTC	CAWSVGGAPYEQYF	-	-	TRBV30	TRBJ2-7
TGTGCCAGCAGTGGTGGGCTAGCGGGGGGCCCCTCCTACAATGAGCAGTTCTTC	CASSGGLAGGPSYNEQFF	-	TRBD2	TRBV6-1	TRBJ2-1
TGCGCCAGCAGGGGACAGGGGGCGTCGTACGAGCAGTACTTC	CASRGQGASYEQYF	-	TRBD1	TRBV5-1	TRBJ2-7
TGCGCCAGCAGCCAGTCCAGACAGGGAATCTACGAGCAGTACTTC	CASSQSRQGIYEQYF	-	TRBD1	TRBV4-1	TRBJ2-7
TGTGCCAGCAGCTTGGCCGCGGGAAACTATGGCTACACCTTC	CASSLAAGNYGYTF	-	-	TRBV5-4	TRBJ1-2
TGTGCCAGCTCACCTAGAGCCACTGAAGCTTTCTTT	CASSPRATEAFF	-	-	TRBV18	TRBJ1-1
TGTGCCAGCAGCCTTACGGGGACTGACAAAGAGACCCAGTACTTC	CASSLTGTDKETQYF	-	-	TRBV7-2	TRBJ2-5